The 3 T cell receptor beta chains given below trace back to one sample, sequenced in a study of shared clonotypes between healthy human individuals. Method: immunoSEQ multiplex PCR; TCRdb's copy keeps in-frame clones and lacks some. The data show about 2.4 million clones, 93% seen once. The sequenced material came from naive CD4+ T cells from PBMCs. Regarding subset: CD45RA+ positively selected. The receptors were sampled from a man aged 18 to 30 in good health. Some clones in this sample may be carry-over from other donors' samples.

The genes are TRBV27 and TRBJ2-7; 11 bases are shared with TRBD2. This CDR3 is 17 amino acids long. V lost 5 bases to trimming and J lost 0 bases; unmatched junction nucleotides: 9. Germline CDR1 is MNHEY and CDR2 is SMNVEV (reference sequence). The CDR3 loop reads CASSRPGLAASSYEQYF. The CDR3 DNA sequence: TGTGCCAGCAGTCGACCGGGACTAGCGGCTAGCTCCTACGAGCAGTACTTC.

This clone was counted between two and nine times. This rearrangement joins TRBV15 to TRBJ2-7; D not resolved. Per the germline V gene, CDR1 is LNHNV and CDR2 is YYDKDF (reference sequence). The CDR3 length is 15 residues. With 1 base removed from V and 5 bases from J, the gap between germline ends came to 15 bases. DNA of the CDR3: TGTGCCACCAGCAGAGCCACCGGGCCATGGGACGAGCAGTACTTC. It codes for CATSRATGPWDEQYF.

The chain combines TRBV28 with TRBJ1-1; D unclear. Trimming left V 4 bases short and J 3 bases short, with 12 bases between. Per germline, CDR1 MDHEN and CDR2 SYDVKM. This CDR3 comprises 14 residues. The CDR3 region is CASSSPPVYTEAFF. The CDR3 coding sequence is TGTGCCAGCAGTTCCCCACCCGTCTACACTGAAGCTTTCTTT.